This T cell receptor (beta chain) was sequenced in a study of CD8 T cells in Susac syndrome. Reverse transcription of about 0.5 to 1 ug RNA was carried out with random hexamers. In TCRdb, the immunoSEQ multiplex PCR reads were re-called with MiXCR into one record per CDR3 protein. The table records roughly 200,000 distinct CDR3 sequences, 85% to 95% of them present only once. Sequencing of TCR beta drew on CD8+ and CD4+ T cells from blood. FACS was used to enrich TEMRA cells, whereas the CD8+ and CD4+ T cells were obtained by negative isolation. There are 14 residues in the CDR3. V lost 0 bases to trimming and J lost 6 bases, with 13 bases between them. CDR1 and CDR2 (germline): SGDLS, YYNGEE.

The chain employs TRBV9 and TRBJ2-7; D is possibly TRBD1 (5 bases). This TCR was sampled from a human donor in good health. The sample taken for sequencing was CD4+ T cells from PBMCs. Written as DNA, the CDR3 is TGTGCCAGCAGCGTAGGGACAACGACGGGCGAGCAGTACTTC. As protein: CASSVGTTTGEQYF.